These T cell receptor beta chains were read from a single sample in a study of CD8 T cells in ankylosing spondylitis. MiXCR was run by TCRdb on the 5' RACE reads, yielding one entry per CDR3 protein. The table shows about 210,000 distinct CDR3 sequences, with roughly 8.2% occurring only once. Sequenced: blood, either unsorted or a sorted T cell fraction (not recorded which). All receptors come from a female donor with ankylosing spondylitis or in good health (not recorded which). CDR3s include the opening cysteine and the closing phenylalanine or tryptophan. D genes are given only for firm matches. The size of a clone is reported for some rows only, either as once, few or many, or as a class for expanded clones.

J: TRBJ2-2; length: 15; D: TRBD1; size: many; V: TRBV6-1; CDR3: CASSFQGADTGELFF; DNA: TGTGCCAGCAGCTTCCAGGGGGCGGACACCGGGGAGCTGTTTTTT
J: TRBJ1-2; length: 14; D: TRBD1; size: many; V: TRBV6-5; CDR3: CASSLVDRGQGYTF; DNA: TGTGCCAGCAGTTTGGTGGACAGGGGGCAGGGCTACACCTTC
J: TRBJ1-1; length: 12; D: TRBD1; size: many; V: TRBV5-6; CDR3: CASSLVSGGAFF; DNA: TGTGCCAGCAGCTTGGTGTCAGGGGGAGCTTTCTTT
J: TRBJ1-1; length: 15; D: TRBD1; size: many; V: TRBV6-1; CDR3: CASTHHTGGHTEAFF; DNA: TGTGCCAGCACTCACCATACAGGGGGCCACACTGAAGCTTTCTTT
J: TRBJ2-1; length: 12; D: .; size: many; V: TRBV5-6; CDR3: CASSLAQGEQFF; DNA: TGTGCCAGCAGCTTGGCTCAGGGTGAGCAGTTCTTC
J: TRBJ1-5; length: 14; D: .; size: many; V: TRBV12-3/TRBV12-4; CDR3: CASSLGEGGRPQHF; DNA: TGTGCCAGCAGTTTAGGGGAAGGGGGAAGGCCCCAGCATTTT
J: TRBJ2-1; length: 15; D: .; size: .; V: TRBV4-2; CDR3: CASSPEALSYNEQFF; DNA: TGTGCCAGCAGCCCGGAGGCCCTCTCCTACAATGAGCAGTTCTTC
J: TRBJ2-3; length: 17; D: TRBD1; size: few; V: TRBV5-1; CDR3: CASSLTYLGQGDNTQYF; DNA: TGCGCCAGCAGCTTGACTTACCTCGGACAGGGGGATAATACGCAGTATTTT
J: TRBJ2-2; length: 16; D: .; size: many; V: TRBV12-3/TRBV12-4; CDR3: CASKEGREFVTGELFF; DNA: TGTGCCAGCAAAGAGGGCAGGGAGTTTGTCACCGGGGAGCTGTTTTTT
J: TRBJ2-3; length: 17; D: .; size: many; V: TRBV12-3/TRBV12-4; CDR3: CASSRPRGPPSTDTQYF; DNA: TGTGCCAGCAGTCGCCCCCGGGGACCCCCAAGCACAGATACGCAGTATTTT
J: TRBJ1-1; length: 13; D: .; size: few; V: TRBV15; CDR3: CATSRDRAGSTFF; DNA: TGTGCCACCAGCAGAGATCGAGCAGGGTCTACTTTCTTT
J: TRBJ2-2; length: 14; D: .; size: many; V: TRBV10-3; CDR3: CATHDEGKPGELFF; DNA: TGTGCCACCCACGATGAAGGAAAACCCGGGGAGCTGTTTTTT
J: TRBJ1-2; length: 16; D: TRBD1; size: many; V: TRBV4-3; CDR3: CATKGRTGGLNYGYTF; DNA: TGCGCCACTAAAGGGCGGACAGGGGGCCTTAACTATGGCTACACCTTC
J: TRBJ2-3; length: 17; D: .; size: many; V: TRBV20-1; CDR3: CSARRPGQSMRTDTQYF; DNA: TGCAGTGCTAGAAGACCGGGACAAAGTATGAGAACAGATACGCAGTATTTT
J: TRBJ2-5; length: 12; D: .; size: .; V: TRBV20-1; CDR3: CSAKEVGETQYF; DNA: TGCAGTGCTAAGGAGGTCGGGGAGACCCAGTACTTC
J: TRBJ2-1; length: 15; D: TRBD2; size: many; V: TRBV5-5; CDR3: CASSLEVGLAGEEFF; DNA: TGTGCCAGCAGCTTGGAGGTTGGGCTAGCGGGAGAGGAGTTCTTC
J: TRBJ2-5; length: 18; D: .; size: few; V: TRBV7-8; CDR3: CASSLGVAGVGGVETQYF; DNA: TGTGCCAGCAGCTTAGGGGTGGCAGGCGTAGGGGGGGTAGAGACCCAGTACTTC
J: TRBJ2-3; length: 13; D: .; size: .; V: TRBV7-2; CDR3: CASSPREIDTQYF; DNA: TGTGCCAGCAGCCCCCGAGAGATAGATACGCAGTATTTT
J: TRBJ1-6; length: 14; D: .; size: many; V: TRBV6-1; CDR3: CASSEDGRESPLHF; DNA: TGTGCCAGCAGTGAGGACGGGCGTGAATCACCCCTCCACTTT
J: TRBJ1-2; length: 16; D: TRBD1; size: many; V: TRBV29-1; CDR3: CSVVPLSGDRDYGYTF; DNA: TGCAGCGTTGTACCCCTCAGCGGGGACAGGGATTATGGCTACACCTTC
J: TRBJ1-2; length: 14; D: .; size: few; V: TRBV29-1; CDR3: CSVSRDLEGDGYTF; DNA: TGCAGCGTGAGCCGGGACCTTGAAGGGGATGGCTACACCTTC
J: TRBJ2-1; length: 15; D: TRBD2; size: many; V: TRBV15; CDR3: CATSLSSGSYNEQFF; DNA: TGTGCCACCAGCCTGTCTAGCGGATCCTACAATGAGCAGTTCTTC
J: TRBJ2-5; length: 13; D: .; size: few; V: TRBV30; CDR3: CAWRWKGQETQYF; DNA: TGTGCCTGGAGGTGGAAGGGCCAAGAGACCCAGTACTTC
J: TRBJ2-7; length: 15; D: TRBD2; size: many; V: TRBV6-1; CDR3: CASTAGTSGRARQYF; DNA: TGTGCCAGCACCGCTGGGACTAGCGGGAGGGCTCGGCAGTACTTC
J: TRBJ1-6; length: 15; D: .; size: many; V: TRBV3-1; CDR3: CASSPGGTNNSPLHF; DNA: TGTGCCAGCAGCCCCGGCGGGACAAACAATTCACCCCTCCACTTT
J: TRBJ2-7; length: 14; D: .; size: many; V: TRBV3-1; CDR3: CASSPLAGTYEQYF; DNA: TGTGCCAGCAGCCCTCTGGCGGGAACTTACGAGCAGTACTTC
J: TRBJ2-2; length: 16; D: TRBD2; size: few; V: TRBV7-2; CDR3: CASSWTSGRRAGELFF; DNA: TGTGCCAGCAGCTGGACTAGCGGGAGGAGGGCCGGGGAGCTGTTTTTT
J: TRBJ2-7; length: 14; D: TRBD2; size: many; V: TRBV20-1; CDR3: CSAEEGLAVYEQYF; DNA: TGCAGTGCTGAGGAGGGGCTAGCGGTCTACGAGCAGTACTTC
J: TRBJ2-7; length: 14; D: TRBD2; size: many; V: TRBV6-2/TRBV6-3; CDR3: CASTTGTSFGEQYF; DNA: TGTGCCAGCACCACCGGGACTAGCTTTGGCGAGCAGTACTTC
J: TRBJ2-5; length: 12; D: .; size: .; V: TRBV28; CDR3: CASSSGLKTQYF; DNA: TGTGCCAGCAGTTCCGGACTCAAGACCCAGTACTTC
J: TRBJ2-1; length: 14; D: .; size: many; V: TRBV20-1; CDR3: CSAHGGGGYNEQFF; DNA: TGCAGTGCCCACGGAGGGGGGGGTTACAATGAGCAGTTCTTC
J: TRBJ2-1; length: 16; D: .; size: many; V: TRBV9; CDR3: CASSVDPRWGHNEQFF; DNA: TGTGCCAGCAGCGTAGATCCTAGATGGGGGCACAATGAGCAGTTCTTC
J: TRBJ2-1; length: 15; D: .; size: many; V: TRBV24-1; CDR3: CATSDLNGGIDEQFF; DNA: TGTGCCACCAGTGATTTGAACGGCGGGATTGATGAGCAGTTCTTC
J: TRBJ2-7; length: 15; D: .; size: many; V: TRBV4-3; CDR3: CASSQELSASYEQYF; DNA: TGCGCCAGCAGCCAAGAGCTTAGCGCCTCCTACGAGCAGTACTTC
J: TRBJ2-1; length: 13; D: TRBD2; size: .; V: TRBV29-1; CDR3: CSAALASSNEQFF; DNA: TGCAGCGCCGCACTAGCGTCTTCCAATGAGCAGTTCTTC
J: TRBJ2-5; length: 15; D: .; size: many; V: TRBV15; CDR3: CATSRDWVGGETQYF; DNA: TGTGCCACCAGCAGAGATTGGGTCGGGGGAGAGACCCAGTACTTC
J: TRBJ2-7; length: 13; D: TRBD1; size: many; V: TRBV6-5; CDR3: CASSVGQNYEQYF; DNA: TGTGCCAGCAGTGTGGGACAGAACTACGAGCAGTACTTC
J: TRBJ1-2; length: 12; D: TRBD1; size: few; V: TRBV7-9; CDR3: CASSSTGQSQAF; DNA: TGTGCCAGCAGCTCCACGGGACAGTCTCAGGCGTTC
J: TRBJ1-1; length: 14; D: .; size: many; V: TRBV7-2; CDR3: CASTFAGRDTEAFF; DNA: TGTGCCAGCACCTTTGCAGGGAGAGATACTGAAGCTTTCTTT
J: TRBJ2-2; length: 15; D: .; size: many; V: TRBV11-2; CDR3: CASSLRPSNTGELFF; DNA: TGTGCCAGCAGCTTGCGGCCCTCGAACACCGGGGAGCTGTTTTTT
J: TRBJ2-1; length: 12; D: .; size: many; V: TRBV20-1; CDR3: CSAPDFYNEQFF; DNA: TGCAGTGCCCCGGACTTCTACAATGAGCAGTTCTTC
J: TRBJ2-7; length: 13; D: .; size: many; V: TRBV28; CDR3: CASSSPSTGEQYF; DNA: TGTGCCAGCAGTTCCCCTTCGACTGGAGAGCAGTACTTC
J: TRBJ2-1; length: 17; D: .; size: .; V: TRBV3-1; CDR3: CASSQGSYAGLYNEQFF; DNA: TGTGCCAGCAGCCAAGGGTCATACGCGGGTCTTTACAATGAGCAGTTCTTC
J: TRBJ2-1; length: 16; D: .; size: few; V: TRBV7-2; CDR3: CASSLVAGKAGNEQFF; DNA: TGTGCCAGCAGCTTAGTGGCGGGAAAGGCAGGGAATGAGCAGTTCTTC
J: TRBJ2-3; length: 16; D: TRBD2; size: many; V: TRBV20-1; CDR3: CSAGRLAGGPRDTQYF; DNA: TGCAGTGCTGGCCGACTAGCGGGAGGGCCTAGGGATACGCAGTATTTT
J: TRBJ2-5; length: 12; D: .; size: many; V: TRBV14; CDR3: CASSRVRETQYF; DNA: TGTGCCAGCAGCCGGGTCCGGGAGACCCAGTACTTC
J: TRBJ1-1; length: 13; D: .; size: many; V: TRBV12-3/TRBV12-4; CDR3: CASSWSSDTEAFF; DNA: TGTGCCAGCAGTTGGAGTTCGGACACTGAAGCTTTCTTT
J: TRBJ2-7; length: 14; D: .; size: .; V: TRBV7-2; CDR3: CASTLGRNTYEQYF; DNA: TGTGCCAGCACCCTGGGGCGGAATACTTACGAGCAGTACTTC
J: TRBJ2-1; length: 15; D: TRBD2; size: many; V: TRBV12-3/TRBV12-4; CDR3: CASSFSTSGESEQFF; DNA: TGTGCCAGCAGTTTTAGTACTAGCGGGGAATCGGAGCAGTTCTTC
J: TRBJ2-7; length: 15; D: TRBD2; size: many; V: TRBV11-2; CDR3: CASSLGGGPGYEQYF; DNA: TGTGCCAGCAGCTTAGGCGGGGGACCGGGGTACGAGCAGTACTTC
J: TRBJ1-5; length: 14; D: TRBD1; size: many; V: TRBV19; CDR3: CASSLGQGFSPQHF; DNA: TGTGCCAGTAGTCTCGGACAGGGTTTCAGTCCCCAGCATTTT
J: TRBJ2-3; length: 16; D: .; size: few; V: TRBV7-9; CDR3: CASSSPPRQDTDTQYF; DNA: TGTGCCAGCAGCTCCCCCCCCCGGCAGGACACAGATACGCAGTATTTT
J: TRBJ2-7; length: 12; D: .; size: many; V: TRBV20-1; CDR3: CSASGSFYEQYF; DNA: TGCAGTGCTAGCGGGTCCTTCTACGAGCAGTACTTC
J: TRBJ1-1; length: 11; D: .; size: many; V: TRBV30; CDR3: CAWSVGFEAFF; DNA: TGTGCCTGGAGTGTGGGGTTTGAAGCTTTCTTT
J: TRBJ2-2; length: 16; D: TRBD2; size: many; V: TRBV7-9; CDR3: CASVTVSGKNTGELFF; DNA: TGTGCCAGCGTCACGGTGAGCGGGAAGAACACCGGGGAGCTGTTTTTT
J: TRBJ1-2; length: 15; D: TRBD1; size: .; V: TRBV19; CDR3: CASSVQGTQSRGYTF; DNA: TGTGCCAGTAGTGTACAGGGGACCCAATCTCGTGGCTACACCTTC
J: TRBJ2-7; length: 16; D: TRBD1; size: many; V: TRBV27; CDR3: CASSSAGGGESYEQYF; DNA: TGTGCCAGCAGTTCGGCAGGGGGTGGGGAGTCCTACGAGCAGTACTTC
J: TRBJ2-1; length: 11; D: .; size: many; V: TRBV6-5; CDR3: CASSYGDEQFF; DNA: TGTGCCAGCAGTTACGGGGATGAGCAGTTCTTC
J: TRBJ1-5; length: 16; D: TRBD1; size: many; V: TRBV3-1; CDR3: CASSQGTGGVGQPQHF; DNA: TGTGCCAGCAGCCAAGGGACAGGGGGAGTCGGGCAGCCCCAGCATTTT